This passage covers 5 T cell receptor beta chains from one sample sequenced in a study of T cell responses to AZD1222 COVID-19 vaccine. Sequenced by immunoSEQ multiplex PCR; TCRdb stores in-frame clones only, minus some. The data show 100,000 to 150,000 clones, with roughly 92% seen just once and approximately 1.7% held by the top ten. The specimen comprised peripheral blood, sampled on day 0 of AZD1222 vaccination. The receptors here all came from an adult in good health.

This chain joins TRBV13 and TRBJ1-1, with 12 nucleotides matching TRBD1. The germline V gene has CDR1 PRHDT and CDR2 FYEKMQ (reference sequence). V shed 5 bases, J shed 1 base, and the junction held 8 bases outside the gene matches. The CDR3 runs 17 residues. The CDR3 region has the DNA TGTGCCAGCAGCCGTCCCGGGACAGGGGGCGGGAACACTGAAGCTTTCTTT. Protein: CASSRPGTGGGNTEAFF.

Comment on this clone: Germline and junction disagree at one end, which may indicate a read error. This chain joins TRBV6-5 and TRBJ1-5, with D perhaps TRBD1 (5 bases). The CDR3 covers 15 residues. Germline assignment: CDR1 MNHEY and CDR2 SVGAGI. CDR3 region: CASSDSGTANQPQHF. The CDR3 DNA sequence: TGTGCCAGCAGTGACTCTGGGACGGCAAATCAGCCCCAGCATTTT.

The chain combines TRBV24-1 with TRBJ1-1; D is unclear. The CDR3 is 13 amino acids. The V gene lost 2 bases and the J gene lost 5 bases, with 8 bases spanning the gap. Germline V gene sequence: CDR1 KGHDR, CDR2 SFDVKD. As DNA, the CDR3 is TGTGCCACCAGTGATTCGACGGTGACTGAAGCTTTCTTT. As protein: CATSDSTVTEAFF.

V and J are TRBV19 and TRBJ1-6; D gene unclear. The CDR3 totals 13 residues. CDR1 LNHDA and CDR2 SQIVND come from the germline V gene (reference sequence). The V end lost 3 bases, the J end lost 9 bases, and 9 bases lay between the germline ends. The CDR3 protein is CASSIRRVSPLHF. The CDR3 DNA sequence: TGTGCCAGTAGTATCAGACGAGTTTCACCCCTCCACTTT. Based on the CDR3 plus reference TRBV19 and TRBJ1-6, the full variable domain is DGGITQSPKYLFRKEGQNVTLSCEQNLNHDAMYWYRQDPGQGLRLIYYSQIVNDFQKGDIAEGYSVSREKKESFPLTVTSAQKNPTAFYLCASSIRRVSPLHFGNGTRLTVT.

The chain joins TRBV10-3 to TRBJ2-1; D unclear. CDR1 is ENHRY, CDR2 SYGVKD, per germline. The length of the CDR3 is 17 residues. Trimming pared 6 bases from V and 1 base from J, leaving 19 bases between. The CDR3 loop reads CAISKEVGYTSYNEQFF. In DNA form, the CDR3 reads TGTGCCATCAGCAAAGAGGTCGGGTATACGTCCTACAATGAGCAGTTCTTC.